The 20 T cell receptor beta chains given below trace back to one sample, sequenced in a study of blood T cell repertoires in COVID-19. TCRdb's copy holds only in-frame clones and misses some; the assay was immunoSEQ multiplex PCR. The top ten hold about 4.8% of the sample, which has 200,000 to 250,000 clones, about four fifths seen once. Sequenced material: PBMCs or T cells enriched from blood (not recorded which). The receptor set was obtained from a woman aged 45 to 65 who had been exposed to COVID-19.

The CDR3 region is CASSEPGVGTGELFF. The CDR3 DNA reads TGTGCCAGCAGTGAACCCGGGGTAGGGACCGGGGAGCTGTTTTTT. The chain has TRBV25-1 and TRBJ2-2; D possibly corresponds to TRBD2 (5 bases). Trimming left V 2 bases short and J 5 bases short, with 12 bases between. Germline V CDR1 and CDR2: MGHDK, SYGVNS. The CDR3 runs to 15 residues.

The chain has TRBV7-6 and TRBJ2-7, with D tentatively TRBD2 (5 bases). The CDR3 covers 15 residues. Looked up from germline, CDR1 is SGHVS and CDR2 is FNYEAQ. V gave up 5 bases and J gave up 0 bases, with 14 bases separating them. Here the CDR3 reads CASSPRNGLSYEQYF. The CDR3 coding sequence is TGTGCCAGCAGCCCCCGGAACGGACTCTCCTACGAGCAGTACTTC.

This sequence joins TRBV12-3 or TRBV12-4 and TRBJ1-1, with D unresolved. Trimming cost V 3 bases and J 9 bases, with 11 bases left between them. The CDR3 covers 12 residues. The CDR3 bases are TGTGCCAGCAGTTTCGATGTCGGTAAAGCTTTCTTT. This gives the protein CASSFDVGKAFF.

This chain connects TRBV29-1 to TRBJ2-5, with 10 bases aligning to TRBD2. CDR3 length: 13 residues. Germline V gives CDR1 SQVTM, CDR2 ANQGSEA. With V trimmed by 5 bases and J by 4 bases, 4 bases remained unmatched. The CDR3 here is CSVSTSGVETQYF. The CDR3 DNA is TGCAGCGTTAGTACTAGCGGGGTAGAGACCCAGTACTTC.

The rearrangement joins TRBV20-1 to TRBJ1-3, with D unresolved. The V gene's germline CDR1 is DFQATT and CDR2 SNEGSKA (reference sequence). This CDR3 spans 11 amino acids. The ends were cut back, 6 bases at V and 3 bases at J, with 6 bases in the middle. DNA of the CDR3: TGCAGTGCCCGGGGTGGAAACACCATATATTTT. It is translated as CSARGGNTIYF.

The V call is TRBV4-3, the J call TRBJ1-3; the D is unclear. Germline V lookup: CDR1 LGHNA, CDR2 YSLEER. The CDR3 runs 14 residues. Between the trimmed V and J ends, which lost 3 bases and 0 bases, there was a span of 6 bases. Here the CDR3 reads CASSHTISGNTIYF. The CDR3 coding sequence is TGCGCCAGCAGCCATACTATCTCTGGAAACACCATATATTTT.

This chain links TRBV5-5 with TRBJ2-2; TRBD2 might be the D (6 bases). Trimming shortened V by 7 bases and J by 5 bases, and 6 bases separated the two germline ends. This CDR3 comprises 11 residues. Germline lookup yields CDR1 SGHKS and CDR2 YYEKEE (reference sequence). As DNA, the CDR3 is TGTGCCAGCGGGAGGACCGGGGAGCTGTTTTTT. This sequence encodes CASGRTGELFF.

This clone has more than one count but fewer than ten. This chain uses TRBV9 with TRBJ1-1; D possibly corresponds to TRBD1 (5 bases). Germline assignment: CDR1 SGDLS and CDR2 YYNGEE. This CDR3 region has 17 residues. V was shortened by 0 bases and J by 2 bases, with 17 bases between the two germline ends. The CDR3 region is CASSVGRGGGVNTEAFF. The CDR3, as DNA: TGTGCCAGCAGCGTAGGTAGGGGAGGTGGGGTAAACACTGAAGCTTTCTTT.

The chain links TRBV7-8 to TRBJ1-1; perhaps TRBD1 as D (5 bases). The CDR3 is 15 residues long. Trimming shortened V by 0 bases and J by 5 bases, and 13 bases separated the two germline ends. CDR1 and CDR2 (germline): SGHVS, FQNEAQ. This CDR3 reads CASSLAQGGGTEAFF. The CDR3 coding sequence is TGTGCCAGCAGCTTAGCGCAGGGCGGGGGTACTGAAGCTTTCTTT.

This chain uses TRBV18 with TRBJ1-5, with D tentatively TRBD1 (6 bases). The V end was cut by 6 bases, the J end by 2 bases, with 17 bases between. Looked up from germline, CDR1 is KGHSH and CDR2 is LQKENI. The CDR3 is 16 amino acids. In DNA, the CDR3 is TGTGCCAGCTCCGGGGCGGACAGACATGGCAATCAGCCCCAGCATTTT. Translated: CASSGADRHGNQPQHF.

The rearrangement uses TRBV3-1 (or the pseudogene TRBV3-2) and TRBJ1-2; no firm D call. This CDR3 contains 13 residues. V was trimmed by 4 bases and J by 3 bases, leaving 9 bases between them. Germline V lookup: CDR1 LGHDT, CDR2 YNNKEL (reference sequence). CDR3 residues: CASSPGGYYGYTF. CDR3 nucleotide sequence: TGTGCCAGCAGCCCAGGTGGATACTATGGCTACACCTTC.

The gene calls are TRBV4-1 and TRBJ2-5, with TRBD1 as a possible D gene (5 bases). CDR1 is MGHRA and CDR2 is YSYEKL in the germline V gene. This CDR3 spans 15 amino acids. With 0 bases removed from V and 5 bases from J, the gap between germline ends came to 13 bases. The CDR3 DNA is TGCGCCAGCAGCCAAGATCAGGGTAGACCGGAGACCCAGTACTTC. Protein product: CASSQDQGRPETQYF.

A few counts support this clone. The rearrangement links TRBV24-1 to TRBJ2-3, with 8 nucleotides matching TRBD2. The CDR3 spans 15 residues. The trim removed 3 bases at V and 7 bases at J, leaving 8 bases unmatched. The germline V gene has CDR1 KGHDR and CDR2 SFDVKD. The chain's CDR3 is CATSDHQRGRYTQYF. The CDR3, as DNA: TGTGCCACCAGTGATCATCAGCGGGGGAGGTATACGCAGTATTTT.

The chain carries TRBV20-1 and TRBJ1-1; D is unresolved. CDR1 and CDR2 (germline): DFQATT, SNEGSKA (reference sequence). V dropped 6 bases and J dropped 7 bases, with 12 bases sitting between them. CDR3 length equals 11 residues. This chain's CDR3 is CSAPGDIEAFF. CDR3 DNA: TGCAGTGCCCCGGGAGACATTGAAGCTTTCTTT.

The J gene is TRBJ2-2, the V gene TRBV5-1; possibly TRBD1 for D (6 bases). CDR1 is SGHRS and CDR2 is YFSETQ in the germline V gene. CDR3 length equals 15 residues. V lost 0 bases, J lost 3 bases, and 9 bases lay in between. This chain's CDR3 is CASSLDRAHTGELFF. The CDR3 DNA reads as TGCGCCAGCAGCTTGGACAGGGCACACACCGGGGAGCTGTTTTTT. Full variable domain (missing parts from reference TRBV5-1 and TRBJ2-2): KAGVTQTPRYLIKTRGQQVTLSCSPISGHRSVSWYQQTPGQGLQFLFEYFSETQRNKGNFPGRFSGRQFSNSRSEMNVSTLELGDSALYLCASSLDRAHTGELFFGEGSRLTVL.

The rearrangement links TRBV15 to TRBJ2-7, with 9 bases fitting TRBD1. The germline V gene encodes CDR1 LNHNV and CDR2 YYDKDF (reference sequence). The CDR3 has 16 residues. J gave up 3 bases and V 4 bases, and 10 bases lay outside the gene matches. CDR3 in amino acids: CATSTTRQGEVYEQYF. CDR3 sequence (DNA): TGTGCCACCAGCACCACCAGACAGGGGGAAGTCTACGAGCAGTACTTC.

This rearrangement joins TRBV28 to TRBJ1-2; 8 bases are a match to TRBD1. The germline V gene encodes CDR1 MDHEN and CDR2 SYDVKM. V was clipped by 6 bases and J by 1 base; unmatched bases: 10. The CDR3 is 16 amino acids. The CDR3, as DNA: TGTGCCAGCAGACCCGACAGGGGATTTAATAACTATGGCTACACCTTC. This gives the protein CASRPDRGFNNYGYTF.

This chain joins TRBV27 and TRBJ1-6; D is unresolved. Trimming shortened V by 6 bases and J by 6 bases, and 15 bases separated the two germline ends. There are 15 residues in the CDR3. Germline V gene data show CDR1 as MNHEY and CDR2 as SMNVEV (reference sequence). The CDR3 DNA follows: TGTGCCAGCAGCGGGGTTCCCACCCTTAATTCACCCCTCCACTTT. This gives the protein CASSGVPTLNSPLHF.

This chain joins TRBV5-1 and TRBJ1-1, with no clear D. The CDR3 runs 13 residues. Trimming shortened V by 2 bases and J by 1 base, and 6 bases separated the two germline ends. CDR1 is SGHRS and CDR2 is YFSETQ in the germline V gene. DNA for the CDR3: TGCGCCAGCAGCTTTTTCTCGAACACTGAAGCTTTCTTT. It is translated as CASSFFSNTEAFF. Complete variable domain (other parts from reference TRBV5-1 and TRBJ1-1): KAGVTQTPRYLIKTRGQQVTLSCSPISGHRSVSWYQQTPGQGLQFLFEYFSETQRNKGNFPGRFSGRQFSNSRSEMNVSTLELGDSALYLCASSFFSNTEAFFGQGTRLTVV.

The rearrangement uses TRBV6-2 or TRBV6-3 and TRBJ1-2; no clear D gene. Germline V CDR1 and CDR2: MNHEY, SVGEGT. The germline V and J ends were trimmed by 3 bases and 6 bases, with 11 bases remaining between them. The CDR3 runs to 13 residues. In DNA, the CDR3 is TGTGCCAGCAGTTATACGGAGCTAGATGGCTACACCTTC. It encodes CASSYTELDGYTF.